These T cell receptor beta chains were read from a single sample in a study of blood T cell repertoires in COVID-19. The method was immunoSEQ multiplex PCR; TCRdb's version includes in-frame clones alone and lacks a portion of them. The sample contains 100,000 to 150,000 clones, about 84% of which appear only once. Sequencing was done on a sample of peripheral blood. The receptor source for this set is a man in his fifties or sixties with acute or convalescent COVID-19. The CDR3 runs from the conserved cysteine through the conserved F or W. D genes are given only for firm matches. The size entry is marked missing in some rows and otherwise reads once, few, many or a size class.

few	TRBV4-2	TRBJ2-3	TRBD2	CASSPSAGRGWKDTQYF	TGTGCCAGCAGCCCCTCGGCCGGGAGGGGGTGGAAAGATACGCAGTATTTT
.	TRBV7-2	TRBJ2-3	TRBD2	CASSLGAGVADTQYF	TGTGCCAGCAGCTTAGGTGCGGGGGTGGCAGATACGCAGTATTTT
.	TRBV13	TRBJ2-7	TRBD1	CASSPAQGAREQYF	TGTGCCAGCAGCCCGGCACAGGGGGCGCGTGAGCAGTACTTC
.	TRBV28	TRBJ1-2	TRBD1	CASSLNPGQGKGYTF	TGTGCCAGCAGTTTGAATCCGGGACAGGGGAAGGGCTACACCTTC
.	TRBV19	TRBJ1-1	TRBD1	CASKKGQPNTEAFF	TGTGCCAGTAAGAAGGGACAGCCGAACACTGAAGCTTTCTTT
.	TRBV28	TRBJ1-1	TRBD1	CASCTGGLNTEAFF	TGTGCCAGCTGTACAGGGGGATTGAACACTGAAGCTTTCTTT
.	TRBV21-1	TRBJ2-7	.	CASSPGDHQYEQYF	TGTGCCAGCAGTCCGGGGGACCACCAGTACGAGCAGTACTTC
.	TRBV28	TRBJ1-1	.	CASLLNTEAFF	TGTGCCAGTCTTTTGAACACTGAAGCTTTCTTT
few	TRBV7-8	TRBJ1-2	TRBD1	CASSLRDRVDYGYTF	TGTGCCAGCAGCCTACGGGACAGGGTCGACTATGGCTACACCTTC
few	TRBV5-6	TRBJ2-1	TRBD2	CASSVPLAGDDEQFF	TGTGCCAGCAGCGTACCACTAGCGGGAGATGATGAGCAGTTCTTC
once	TRBV2	TRBJ2-2	.	CASRQDPNTGELFF	TGTGCCAGCAGACAGGATCCGAACACCGGGGAGCTGTTTTTT
.	TRBV28	TRBJ1-2	TRBD1	CASRLTGPANYGYTF	TGTGCCAGCAGGTTGACAGGGCCCGCTAACTATGGCTACACCTTC
.	TRBV7-8	TRBJ2-2	TRBD2	CASTQGLADTGELFF	TGTGCCAGCACCCAGGGACTAGCGGACACCGGGGAGCTGTTTTTT
.	TRBV10-3	TRBJ2-7	TRBD1	CAISAGTGNREQYF	TGTGCCATCAGTGCCGGGACAGGGAATCGGGAGCAGTACTTC
.	TRBV19	TRBJ1-1	TRBD1	CASITGQAGTEAFF	TGTGCCAGTATTACTGGACAGGCGGGCACTGAAGCTTTCTTT
.	TRBV7-3	TRBJ2-6	TRBD1	CASSSGTAGANVLTF	TGTGCCAGCAGCTCTGGGACAGCTGGGGCCAACGTCCTGACTTTC
once	TRBV7-9	TRBJ2-3	TRBD2	CASSLLAGGAGDTQYF	TGTGCCAGCAGCTTACTAGCGGGAGGTGCCGGAGATACGCAGTATTTT
.	TRBV5-1	TRBJ1-5	.	CASSPGIQGNQPQHF	TGCGCCAGCAGCCCAGGGATTCAGGGCAATCAGCCCCAGCATTTT
.	TRBV7-8	TRBJ2-7	.	CASSLVAAGMRNEQYF	TGTGCCAGCAGCTTAGTGGCAGCGGGTATGCGCAACGAGCAGTACTTC
.	TRBV5-6	TRBJ1-1	.	CASSLVGETEAFF	TGTGCCAGCAGCTTGGTAGGGGAAACTGAAGCTTTCTTT
.	TRBV7-6	TRBJ2-3	.	CASSLSGTSTDTQYF	TGTGCCAGCAGCTTAAGCGGAACTAGCACAGATACGCAGTATTTT
few	TRBV19	TRBJ2-3	.	CASSPRQGGGDTQYF	TGTGCCAGTAGTCCAAGACAGGGTGGAGGGGATACGCAGTATTTT
.	TRBV25-1	TRBJ1-1	.	CASSIGVDTEAFF	TGTGCCAGCAGTATAGGGGTGGACACTGAAGCTTTCTTT
.	TRBV6-4	TRBJ1-6	TRBD1	CASSDRGQGRGSPLHF	TGTGCCAGCAGTGACAGGGGACAGGGACGTGGTTCACCCCTCCACTTT